The 25 T cell receptor beta chains in this list originate from one sample, sequenced in a study of shared clonotypes between healthy human individuals. Assay used: immunoSEQ multiplex PCR; TCRdb lists only in-frame clones, some missing. The data show a few hundred thousand clones, with 75% to 80% seen just once and about 12% held by the top ten. The source material was PBMCs. The receptors derive from a woman between 35 and 50 years old in good health. Some clones in this sample may be carry-over from other donors' samples.

CDR3 amino acids: CAISESGGGRPQHF. The DNA of the CDR3 is TGTGCCATCAGTGAGTCGGGAGGAGGTAGGCCCCAGCATTTT. The J gene is TRBJ1-5, the V gene TRBV10-3, with D unresolved. CDR3 size: 14 residues. Germline V gene sequence: CDR1 ENHRY, CDR2 SYGVKD. Trimming took 0 bases from V and 9 from J, leaving 12 bases between them.

To note about this clone: One base separates it from a far larger clone, so it is likely a read error. The chain recombines TRBV4-1 with TRBJ2-7; TRBD2 agrees at 12 bases. Germline V CDR1 and CDR2: MGHRA, YSYEKL. The CDR3 is 15 amino acids. V was clipped by 3 bases and J by 5 bases; unmatched bases: 5. The CDR3 bases are TGCGCCAGCAGCCACCCGACTAGCGGGAGTAACGAGCAGTACTTC. This translates into CASSHPTSGSNEQYF.

This chain uses TRBV6-5 with TRBJ1-1, with D unresolved. V lost 2 bases to trimming and J lost 3 bases, with 7 bases between them. Germline V gene data show CDR1 as MNHEY and CDR2 as SVGAGI. CDR3 length: 13 residues. CDR3 DNA: TGTGCCAGCAGTTACGACGGCTACACTGAAGCTTTCTTT. This translates into CASSYDGYTEAFF.

Comments on this clone: It is likely a read error: a sequence one base away is far more abundant. V gene TRBV30 combines with J gene TRBJ2-3; D perhaps matches TRBD2 (6 bases). CDR3 size: 11 residues. V lost 5 bases and J 8 bases, leaving 11 bases between the germline ends. Germline CDR1 reads GTSNPN; CDR2 reads SVGIG (reference sequence). This CDR3 reads CAWGGAGTQYF. The CDR3, as DNA: TGTGCCTGGGGAGGGGCAGGTACGCAGTATTTT.

The chain employs TRBV6-5 and TRBJ1-5; possibly TRBD1 for D (5 bases). The germline V gene has CDR1 MNHEY and CDR2 SVGAGI. V was shortened by 5 bases and J by 6 bases, with 17 bases between the two germline ends. CDR3 length: 15 amino acids. The CDR3 spells CASSLFSGVGQPQHF. The CDR3 region has the DNA TGTGCCAGCAGTCTATTTTCGGGGGTGGGTCAGCCCCAGCATTTT.

This clone showed up just a few times. It is likely a read error: a sequence one base away is far more abundant. The chain is built from TRBV4-2 and TRBJ2-6, with TRBD1 matching over 7 bases. Germline loops: CDR1 LGHNA, CDR2 YNFKEQ. CDR3 length: 18 residues. V lost 5 bases and J lost 0; bases outside the gene matches: 10. This chain's CDR3 is CASSVPGQPSSGANVLTF. CDR3 nucleotide sequence: TGTGCCAGCAGCGTACCGGGACAGCCTTCCTCTGGGGCCAACGTCCTGACTTTC.

This clone was seen just once. The chain uses TRBV6-6 and TRBJ2-5, with unresolved D. Trimming removed 4 bases at V and 2 bases at J, with 14 bases between. CDR1 is MNHNY and CDR2 is SVGAGI in the germline V gene (reference sequence). The length of the CDR3 is 15 residues. The CDR3 region is CASSFGLGIQETQYF. DNA of the CDR3: TGTGCCAGCAGTTTTGGGCTAGGCATTCAAGAGACCCAGTACTTC.

The chain combines TRBV9 with TRBJ1-1, with D possibly matching TRBD1 (6 bases). This CDR3 is built from 15 residues. The V gene lost 2 bases and the J gene lost 0 bases, with 11 bases spanning the gap. Germline V gene data show CDR1 as SGDLS and CDR2 as YYNGEE. The CDR3 sequence: CASSVWDTLNTEAFF. The CDR3 DNA reads as TGTGCCAGCAGCGTTTGGGACACTCTGAACACTGAAGCTTTCTTT.

This clone was counted a few times. The chain is built from TRBV7-9 and TRBJ2-1; the D is unclear. CDR3 size: 15 residues. The germline V gene encodes CDR1 SEHNR and CDR2 FQNEAQ (reference sequence). V was trimmed by 3 bases and J by 8 bases, leaving 17 bases between them. In DNA, the CDR3 is TGTGCCAGCAGCTTCCAAGTTCGGCGTCCGGATGAGCAGTTCTTC. It translates to CASSFQVRRPDEQFF.

This clone was found a few times. The genes are TRBV30 and TRBJ1-2, with 10 bases fitting TRBD1. Per the germline V gene, CDR1 is GTSNPN and CDR2 is SVGIG (reference sequence). Trimming cost V 4 bases and J 6 bases; bases outside gene matches: 8. The CDR3 is 14 residues long. The CDR3 nucleotides read TGTGCCTGGATCCTACAGACAGGGGGCGATGGCTACACCTTC. Its protein is CAWILQTGGDGYTF.

The chain employs TRBV28 and TRBJ2-7, with no clear D. The CDR3 has 14 residues. The V end was cut by 3 bases, the J end by 0 bases, with 9 bases between. Germline assignment: CDR1 MDHEN and CDR2 SYDVKM. The CDR3 DNA reads TGTGCCAGCAGTTTTGCAGGATACTCCTACGAGCAGTACTTC. Protein sequence: CASSFAGYSYEQYF.

This clone was seen once. A far larger clone is off by one base, so a read error is likely. Other DNA sequences in this sample translate to the same CDR3. This chain links TRBV6-5 with TRBJ2-7, with 8 bases that match TRBD2. The CDR3 sequence is 14 residues long. The ends lost 4 bases at V and 2 bases at J; junction bases unmatched: 4. Germline lookup yields CDR1 MNHEY and CDR2 SVGAGI. CDR3 bases: TGTGCCAGCAGTTCTTTAGCGGGGACCTACGAGCAGTACTTC. It translates to CASSSLAGTYEQYF.

This clone is classed as medium-sized. The chain has TRBV5-8 and TRBJ1-5, with D hard to call. V lost 0 bases and J 1 base, leaving 8 bases between the germline ends. There are 15 residues in the CDR3. The germline CDR1 and CDR2 sequences are SGHTS and YDEGEE. The CDR3 here is CASSLGTWSNQPQHF. The CDR3 DNA is TGTGCCAGCAGCTTGGGGACCTGGAGCAATCAGCCCCAGCATTTT.

The chain joins TRBV10-2 to TRBJ2-7; 9 bases align to TRBD2. In germline, CDR1 is WSHSY, CDR2 SAAADI. The V and J ends lost 4 bases and 6 bases, in that order; junction bases with no gene match: 13. The CDR3 has 16 amino acids. The CDR3: CASSGENSGRLREQYF. CDR3 sequence (DNA): TGCGCCAGCAGTGGCGAGAATAGCGGGAGATTACGCGAGCAGTACTTC.

This clone has just one count. V is TRBV6-1 and J is TRBJ2-2; a weak D match, TRBD2 (6 bases). Trimming cost V 7 bases and J 8 bases, with 20 bases left between them. The germline CDR1 and CDR2 sequences are MNHNS and SASEGT. This CDR3 region has 15 residues. The CDR3 region is CASTRKMEGAGELFF. CDR3 DNA: TGTGCCAGCACCCGAAAGATGGAGGGTGCAGGGGAGCTGTTTTTT.

In the case of this clone: Possible read error: a much larger clone is one base away. Other DNA sequences of this sample code for an identical CDR3. The chain carries TRBV11-2 and TRBJ2-5; weak D call: TRBD2 (6 bases). V dropped 7 bases and J dropped 5 bases, with 17 bases sitting between them. The CDR3 covers 14 residues. The germline V gene has CDR1 SGHAT and CDR2 FQNNGV. The CDR3 protein is CASTPERAQETQYF. The CDR3, as DNA: TGTGCCAGCACCCCTGAGCGGGCACAGGAGACCCAGTACTTC.

The chain carries TRBV6-1 and TRBJ2-1; 11 bases fit TRBD2. The CDR3 covers 16 residues. Germline loops: CDR1 MNHNS, CDR2 SASEGT. V lost 0 bases, J lost 8 bases, and 6 bases stayed unmatched. The CDR3 DNA reads as TGTGCCAGCAGTGAAGCCTCACTAGCGGGAGTGGATGAGCAGTTCTTC. Translating gives CASSEASLAGVDEQFF.

The chain is built from TRBV5-1 and TRBJ2-1; no clear D gene. Germline CDR1 reads SGHRS; CDR2 reads YFSETQ. The CDR3 totals 14 residues. V gave up 0 bases and J gave up 3 bases, with 7 bases separating them. CDR3 sequence: CASSLDGLYNEQFF. In DNA, the CDR3 is TGCGCCAGCAGCTTGGATGGGCTCTACAATGAGCAGTTCTTC.

This clone showed up many times. The gene calls are TRBV27 and TRBJ2-2; D ambiguous. The V gene's germline CDR1 is MNHEY and CDR2 SMNVEV (reference sequence). V gave up 5 bases and J gave up 6 bases, with 10 bases separating them. The CDR3 is 13 residues long. The CDR3 sequence is CASSPSTPGELFF. In DNA form, the CDR3 reads TGTGCCAGCAGTCCTTCAACACCCGGGGAGCTGTTTTTT.

The chain couples TRBV6-6 to TRBJ2-7, with D perhaps matching TRBD2 (7 bases). This CDR3 spans 13 amino acids. The V end was cut by 6 bases, the J end by 2 bases, with 11 bases between. Germline lookup yields CDR1 MNHNY and CDR2 SVGAGI (reference sequence). CDR3 amino acids: CASSRGGPYEQYF. The CDR3, as DNA: TGTGCCAGCAGCCGCGGGGGCCCCTACGAGCAGTACTTC.

The rearrangement links TRBV9 to TRBJ2-7, with TRBD2 matching 9 bases. The CDR3 loop spans 15 amino acids. The germline gives CDR1 SGDLS, CDR2 YYNGEE. V shed 0 bases, J shed 1 base, and the junction held 2 bases outside the gene matches. CDR3 sequence (DNA): TGTGCCAGCAGCGTAGGAAGCGGGAGGTCCTACGAGCAGTACTTC. It is translated as CASSVGSGRSYEQYF.

Comments on this clone: A read error is likely here: a far larger clone is one base away. In nucleotides, the CDR3 is TGTGCCAGCAGTTATACCTACGAGCAGCACTTC. Its translation is CASSYTYEQHF. The V and J genes are TRBV6-6 and TRBJ2-7; unclear D gene. The CDR3 covers 11 residues. Per the germline V gene, CDR1 is MNHNY and CDR2 is SVGAGI (reference sequence).

J is TRBJ2-1 and V is TRBV7-9; TRBD1 matches at 7 bases. This CDR3 has 19 amino acids. V was pared by 4 bases and J by 7 bases, with 22 bases of the junction left unmatched. Germline V lookup: CDR1 SEHNR, CDR2 FQNEAQ (reference sequence). The DNA of the CDR3 is TGTGCCAGCAGCTCGCCGTCCATTATGGGTTCAAGCAGGGGGAATGAGCAGTTCTTC. It codes for CASSSPSIMGSSRGNEQFF.

V and J are TRBV5-1 and TRBJ2-5; D not certain. Trimming left V 3 bases short and J 5 bases short, with 17 bases between. The germline gives CDR1 SGHRS, CDR2 YFSETQ. The CDR3 contains 15 residues. The CDR3 sequence: CASSSLDPLRETQYF. CDR3 DNA sequence: TGCGCCAGCAGCTCGTTAGACCCTCTCCGCGAGACCCAGTACTTC.

The rearrangement uses TRBV18 and TRBJ1-3, with D uncertain. The CDR3 loop spans 15 amino acids. The V gene lost 5 bases and the J gene lost 0 bases, with 11 bases spanning the gap. The germline gives CDR1 KGHSH, CDR2 LQKENI. The CDR3 DNA follows: TGTGCCAGCTCAGCCACTGCGAGCTCTGGAAACACCATATATTTT. Translating gives CASSATASSGNTIYF.